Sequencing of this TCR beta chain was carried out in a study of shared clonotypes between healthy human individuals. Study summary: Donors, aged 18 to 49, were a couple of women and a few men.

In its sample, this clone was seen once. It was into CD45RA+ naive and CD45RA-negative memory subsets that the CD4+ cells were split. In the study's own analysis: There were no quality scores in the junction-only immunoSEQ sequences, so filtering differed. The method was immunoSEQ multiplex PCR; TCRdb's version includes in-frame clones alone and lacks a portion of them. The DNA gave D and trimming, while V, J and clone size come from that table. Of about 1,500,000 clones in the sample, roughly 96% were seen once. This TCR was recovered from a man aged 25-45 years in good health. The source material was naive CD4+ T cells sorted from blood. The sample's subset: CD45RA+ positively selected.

CDR3: CASSPNAPGLIAKNIQYF. CDR3 nucleotides: TGTGCCAGCAGCCCTAACGCACCGGGACTGATAGCCAAAAACATTCAGTACTTC. J is TRBJ2-4 and V is TRBV16; TRBD2 is a possible D gene (6 bases). V was pared by 4 bases and J by 0 bases, with 19 bases between. In germline, CDR1 is KGHSY, CDR2 FQNENV. The CDR3 consists of 18 residues. The entire variable domain, with the rest obtained from reference TRBV16 and TRBJ2-4, is as follows: GEEVAQTPKHLVRGEGQKAKLYCAPIKGHSYVFWYQQVLKNEFKFLISFQNENVFDETGMPKERFSAKCLPNSPCSLEIQATKLEDSAVYFCASSPNAPGLIAKNIQYFGAGTRLSVL.